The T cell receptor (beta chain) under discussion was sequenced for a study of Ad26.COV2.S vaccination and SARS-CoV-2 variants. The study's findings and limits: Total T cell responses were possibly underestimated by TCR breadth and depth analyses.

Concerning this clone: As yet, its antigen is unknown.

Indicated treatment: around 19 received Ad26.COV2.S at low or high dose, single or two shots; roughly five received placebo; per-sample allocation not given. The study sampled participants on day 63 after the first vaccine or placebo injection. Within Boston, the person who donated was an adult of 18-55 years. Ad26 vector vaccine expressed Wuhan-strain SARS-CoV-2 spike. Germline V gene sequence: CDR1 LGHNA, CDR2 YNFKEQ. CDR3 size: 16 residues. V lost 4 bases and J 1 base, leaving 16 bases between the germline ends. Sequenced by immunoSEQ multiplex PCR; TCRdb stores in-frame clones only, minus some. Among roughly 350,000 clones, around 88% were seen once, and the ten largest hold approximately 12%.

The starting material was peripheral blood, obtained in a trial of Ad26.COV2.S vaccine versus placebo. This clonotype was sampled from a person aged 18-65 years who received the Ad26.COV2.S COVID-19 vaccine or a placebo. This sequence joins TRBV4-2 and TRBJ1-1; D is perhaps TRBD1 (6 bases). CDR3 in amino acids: CASSPASGAANTEAFF. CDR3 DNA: TGTGCCAGCAGCCCGGCCTCGGGGGCGGCGAACACTGAAGCTTTCTTT.